This record concerns one TCR beta chain sequence. Antigen specificity is unknown. This sample was included in a study of T cell clusters in autoimmune cytopenias. Some 40,000 genome equivalents of blood DNA were amplified for TRB. Study-wide points: A dominant lymphoma-associated repertoire apparently masked the cluster-lack signature in secondary cytopenia versus chronic lymphocytic leukemia. TRB repertoire shifts in secondary cytopenia and chronic lymphocytic leukemia mostly reflected lymphoma, not autoimmunity. Primary autoimmune cytopenia patients appeared to lack physiological T cell clusters present in healthy donors.

Per the germline V gene, CDR1 is SGHNT and CDR2 is YYREEE (reference sequence). This CDR3 comprises 12 residues. TRB was amplified by touch-down multiplex PCR, primer pools A and B combined. TCRdb reprocessed the multiplex PCR reads; each CDR3 protein has one entry and no DNA is given. The specimen's table records fewer than 15,000 distinct CDR3 sequences. The sequence derives from a human donor with an autoimmune cytopenia or autoimmune hepatitis (not recorded which). J is TRBJ2-7 and V is TRBV5-4; TCRdb's D gene call, TRBD1, goes unchecked for lack of DNA. The sequencing sample was made of peripheral blood. This CDR3 reads CASRSDSYEQYF.